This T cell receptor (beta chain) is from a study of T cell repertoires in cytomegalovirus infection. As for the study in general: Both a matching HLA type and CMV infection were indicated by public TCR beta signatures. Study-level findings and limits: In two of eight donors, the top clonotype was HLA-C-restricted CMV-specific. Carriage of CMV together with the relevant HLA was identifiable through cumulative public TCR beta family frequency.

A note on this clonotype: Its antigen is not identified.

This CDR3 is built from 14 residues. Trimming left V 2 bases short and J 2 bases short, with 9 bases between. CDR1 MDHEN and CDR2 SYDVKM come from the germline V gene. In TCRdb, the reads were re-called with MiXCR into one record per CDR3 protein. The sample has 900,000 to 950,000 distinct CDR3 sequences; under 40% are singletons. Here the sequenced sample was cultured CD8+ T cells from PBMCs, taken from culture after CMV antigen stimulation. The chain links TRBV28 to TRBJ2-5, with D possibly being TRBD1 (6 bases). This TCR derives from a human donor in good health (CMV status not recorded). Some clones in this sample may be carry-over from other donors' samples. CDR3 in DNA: TGTGCCAGCAGTTTAGACACAGGGCAAGAGACCCAGTACTTC. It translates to CASSLDTGQETQYF.